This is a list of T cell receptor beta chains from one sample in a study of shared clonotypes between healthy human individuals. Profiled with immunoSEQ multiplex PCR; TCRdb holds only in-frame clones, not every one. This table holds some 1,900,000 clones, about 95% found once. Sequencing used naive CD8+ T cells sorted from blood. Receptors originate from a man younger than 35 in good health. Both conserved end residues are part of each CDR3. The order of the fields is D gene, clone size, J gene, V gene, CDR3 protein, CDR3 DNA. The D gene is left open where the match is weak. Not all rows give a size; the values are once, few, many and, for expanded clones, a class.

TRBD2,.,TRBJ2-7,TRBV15,CATSGSGRVEQYF,TGTGCCACCAGCGGGAGCGGGAGAGTCGAGCAGTACTTC
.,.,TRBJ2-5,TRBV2,CASRPAGGQETQYF,TGTGCCAGCAGGCCCGCTGGGGGCCAAGAGACCCAGTACTTC
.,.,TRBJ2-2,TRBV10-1,CASSDFATGELFF,TGCGCCAGCAGTGATTTCGCCACCGGGGAGCTGTTTTTT
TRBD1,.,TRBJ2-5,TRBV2,CASSESGQGDQETQYF,TGTGCCAGCAGTGAATCTGGGCAGGGGGACCAAGAGACCCAGTACTTC
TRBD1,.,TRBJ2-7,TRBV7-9,CASSLFGTGGDEQYF,TGTGCCAGCAGCCTATTCGGGACAGGGGGGGACGAGCAGTACTTC
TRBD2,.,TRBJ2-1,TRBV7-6,CASSLGGLAGANEQFF,TGTGCCAGCAGCTTAGGGGGACTAGCGGGGGCTAATGAGCAGTTCTTC
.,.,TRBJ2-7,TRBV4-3,CASSQGTVGYEQYF,TGCGCCAGCAGCCAAGGAACTGTGGGCTACGAGCAGTACTTC
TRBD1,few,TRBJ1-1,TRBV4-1,CASRRQGGGEAFF,TGCGCCAGCAGAAGACAGGGAGGGGGTGAAGCTTTCTTT
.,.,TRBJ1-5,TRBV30,CAWETSQPKNQPQHF,TGTGCCTGGGAGACCAGCCAGCCTAAAAATCAGCCCCAGCATTTT
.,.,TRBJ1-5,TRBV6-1,CASLGGGGNQPQHF,TGTGCCAGCCTAGGGGGTGGAGGCAATCAGCCCCAGCATTTT
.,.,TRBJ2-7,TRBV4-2,CASSPGAHSSYEQYF,TGTGCCAGCAGTCCTGGCGCCCACAGCTCCTACGAGCAGTACTTC
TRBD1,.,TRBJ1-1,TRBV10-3,CAAQDRDTEAFF,TGTGCCGCCCAAGACAGGGACACTGAAGCTTTCTTT
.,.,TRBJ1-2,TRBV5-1,CARQLFHRYSNYGYTF,TGCGCCAGACAACTTTTCCACAGGTACTCTAACTATGGCTACACCTTC
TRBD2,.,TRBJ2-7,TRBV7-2,CASSPGGAIYEQYF,TGTGCCAGCAGCCCCGGGGGGGCAATCTACGAGCAGTACTTC
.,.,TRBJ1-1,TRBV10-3,CAIRAIQGENTEAFF,TGTGCCATCAGGGCAATACAGGGTGAGAACACTGAAGCTTTCTTT
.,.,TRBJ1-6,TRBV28,CASSPTQTNSPLHF,TGTGCCAGCAGTCCGACGCAGACTAATTCACCCCTCCACTTT
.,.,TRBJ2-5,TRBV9,CASSGSRRAETQYF,TGTGCCAGCAGCGGCTCACGGAGGGCAGAGACCCAGTACTTC
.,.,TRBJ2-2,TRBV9,CASSVGAGVGTGELFF,TGTGCCAGCAGCGTAGGGGCAGGGGTCGGCACCGGGGAGCTGTTTTTT
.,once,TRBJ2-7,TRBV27,CASSSGASPTYEQYF,TGTGCCAGCAGTTCCGGGGCCTCCCCTACCTACGAGCAGTACTTC
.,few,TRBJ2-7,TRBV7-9,CASSLEGGLSEQYF,TGTGCCAGCAGCTTAGAGGGCGGCCTTAGCGAGCAGTACTTC
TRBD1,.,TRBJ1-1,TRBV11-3,CASSRRDRAPKVNTEAFF,TGTGCCAGCAGCCGACGGGACAGGGCACCCAAGGTGAACACTGAAGCTTTCTTT
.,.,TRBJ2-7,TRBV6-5,CASSYSIRPYEQYF,TGTGCCAGCAGTTACTCGATAAGACCCTACGAGCAGTACTTC
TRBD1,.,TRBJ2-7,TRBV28,CASSPYDLQDRGQLYEQYF,TGTGCCAGCAGTCCCTACGACTTACAGGACAGGGGGCAGCTCTACGAGCAGTACTTC
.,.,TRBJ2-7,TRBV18,CASSPGGPLTSYEQYF,TGTGCCAGCTCCCCCGGGGGCCCATTAACTTCCTACGAGCAGTACTTC
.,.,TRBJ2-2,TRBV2,CASSDTMDSASARAGELFF,TGTGCCAGCAGTGATACTATGGACAGTGCGTCTGCGAGGGCCGGGGAGCTGTTTTTT
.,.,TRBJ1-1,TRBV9,CASSVWGQSTEAFF,TGTGCCAGCAGCGTATGGGGGCAGAGCACTGAAGCTTTCTTT
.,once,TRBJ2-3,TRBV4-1,CASSQVPGSTDTQYF,TGCGCCAGCAGCCAAGTTCCAGGGTCTACAGATACGCAGTATTTT
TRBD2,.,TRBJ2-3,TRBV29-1,CSVPPPSGMGTDTQYF,TGCAGCGTCCCCCCCCCTAGCGGGATGGGGACAGATACGCAGTATTTT
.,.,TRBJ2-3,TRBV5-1,CASSLLDSLALDTQYF,TGCGCCAGCAGCTTGTTAGATTCGCTAGCGCTAGATACGCAGTATTTT
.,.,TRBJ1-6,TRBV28,CASSFRPWGQNSPLHF,TGTGCCAGCAGTTTCCGCCCGTGGGGGCAAAATTCACCCCTCCACTTT
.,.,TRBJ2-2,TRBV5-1,CASSYYAGTPTGELFF,TGCGCCAGCAGCTACTATGCCGGGACACCCACCGGGGAGCTGTTTTTT
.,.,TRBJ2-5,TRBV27,CASSLAVWETQYF,TGTGCCAGCAGTTTAGCAGTTTGGGAGACCCAGTACTTC
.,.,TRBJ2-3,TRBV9,CASSVEKAPTDTQYF,TGTGCCAGCAGCGTAGAGAAGGCCCCCACAGATACGCAGTATTTT
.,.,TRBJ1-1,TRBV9,CASSVAPGWRTEAFF,TGTGCCAGCAGCGTAGCCCCGGGCTGGCGAACTGAAGCTTTCTTT
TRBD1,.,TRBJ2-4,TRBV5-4,CASSWGQGKNIQYF,TGTGCCAGCAGCTGGGGACAGGGAAAAAACATTCAGTACTTC
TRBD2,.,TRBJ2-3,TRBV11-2,CASSRGGQGDTQYF,TGTGCCAGCAGCCGCGGGGGGCAGGGAGATACGCAGTATTTT
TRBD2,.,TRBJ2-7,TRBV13,CASSPSPAGVDYEQYF,TGTGCCAGCAGCCCCAGTCCAGCGGGAGTGGACTACGAGCAGTACTTC
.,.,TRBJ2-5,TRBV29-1,CSVEDSQATQYF,TGCAGCGTTGAAGACTCACAGGCGACCCAGTACTTC
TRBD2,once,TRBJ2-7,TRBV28,CASSPLGGGNEQYF,TGTGCCAGCAGTCCCCTTGGCGGGGGTAACGAGCAGTACTTC
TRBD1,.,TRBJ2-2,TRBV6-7,CASIRDRVGTGELFF,TGTGCCAGCATCCGGGACAGGGTAGGCACCGGGGAGCTGTTTTTT
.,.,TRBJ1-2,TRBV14,CASGMRGGYGYTF,TGTGCCAGCGGGATGAGGGGTGGCTATGGCTACACCTTC
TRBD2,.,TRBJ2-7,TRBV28,CASRLPAGGGSYEQYF,TGTGCCAGCAGGCTACCCGCGGGGGGGGGTTCCTACGAGCAGTACTTC
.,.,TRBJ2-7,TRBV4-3,CASSQFTGYEQYF,TGCGCCAGCAGCCAATTTACAGGCTACGAGCAGTACTTC
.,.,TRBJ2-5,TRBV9,CASSVGSEQETQYF,TGTGCCAGCAGCGTAGGCAGTGAGCAAGAGACCCAGTACTTC
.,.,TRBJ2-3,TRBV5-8,CASSADRTDTQYF,TGTGCCAGCAGCGCGGACCGCACAGATACGCAGTATTTT
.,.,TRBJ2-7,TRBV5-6,CASSLREVPYEQYF,TGTGCCAGCAGCTTAAGGGAGGTTCCCTACGAGCAGTACTTC
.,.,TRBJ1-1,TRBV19,CASITFRGFWVNTEAFF,TGTGCCAGTATAACGTTCAGGGGCTTCTGGGTGAACACTGAAGCTTTCTTT
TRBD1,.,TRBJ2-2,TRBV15,CATKQGTNTGELFF,TGTGCCACCAAACAGGGGACGAACACCGGGGAGCTGTTTTTT
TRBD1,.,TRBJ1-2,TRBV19,CASRGTGEYGYTF,TGTGCCAGTAGAGGGACAGGCGAGTATGGCTACACCTTC
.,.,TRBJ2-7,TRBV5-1,CASSSGTGAYEQYF,TGCGCCAGCAGCTCCGGGACGGGGGCTTACGAGCAGTACTTC
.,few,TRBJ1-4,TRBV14,CASSTRTATNEKLFF,TGTGCCAGCAGCACCCGGACAGCAACTAATGAAAAACTGTTTTTT
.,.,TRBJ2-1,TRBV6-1,CASSDGDEQFF,TGTGCCAGCAGTGACGGGGATGAGCAGTTCTTC
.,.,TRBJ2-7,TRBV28,CASSLYQGPSTYEQYF,TGTGCCAGCAGTTTATATCAGGGGCCCTCAACCTACGAGCAGTACTTC
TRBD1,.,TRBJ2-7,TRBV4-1,CASSHSNRGVHEQYF,TGCGCCAGCAGCCATAGTAACAGGGGTGTCCACGAGCAGTACTTC
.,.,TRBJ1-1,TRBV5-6,CASSSGRDTEAFF,TGTGCCAGCAGTTCCGGACGGGACACTGAAGCTTTCTTT
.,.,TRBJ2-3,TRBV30,CAWSVSVAAFTDTQYF,TGTGCCTGGAGTGTATCGGTAGCGGCCTTCACAGATACGCAGTATTTT
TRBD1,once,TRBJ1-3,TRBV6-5,CASSPDRGSGNTIYF,TGTGCCAGCAGTCCGGACAGGGGCTCTGGAAACACCATATATTTT
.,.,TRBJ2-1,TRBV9,CASSALHEQFF,TGTGCCAGCAGCGCTCTCCATGAGCAGTTCTTC
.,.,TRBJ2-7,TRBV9,CASSAYRTEYEQYF,TGTGCCAGCAGCGCCTACAGGACTGAGTACGAGCAGTACTTC
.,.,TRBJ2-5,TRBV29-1,CSVAGVGGETQYF,TGCAGCGTTGCAGGGGTTGGAGGAGAGACCCAGTACTTC